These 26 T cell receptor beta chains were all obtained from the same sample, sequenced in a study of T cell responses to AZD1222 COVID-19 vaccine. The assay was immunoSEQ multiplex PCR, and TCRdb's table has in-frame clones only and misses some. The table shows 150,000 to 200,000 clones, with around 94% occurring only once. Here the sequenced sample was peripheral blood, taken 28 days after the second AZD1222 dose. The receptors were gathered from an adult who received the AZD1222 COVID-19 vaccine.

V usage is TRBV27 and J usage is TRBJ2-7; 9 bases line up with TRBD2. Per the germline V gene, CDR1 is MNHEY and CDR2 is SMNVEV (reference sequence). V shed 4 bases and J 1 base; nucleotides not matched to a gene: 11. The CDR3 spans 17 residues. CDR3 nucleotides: TGTGCCAGCAGTTCCCTCGGGGCTAGCGGGAATTCCTACGAGCAGTACTTC. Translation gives CASSSLGASGNSYEQYF.

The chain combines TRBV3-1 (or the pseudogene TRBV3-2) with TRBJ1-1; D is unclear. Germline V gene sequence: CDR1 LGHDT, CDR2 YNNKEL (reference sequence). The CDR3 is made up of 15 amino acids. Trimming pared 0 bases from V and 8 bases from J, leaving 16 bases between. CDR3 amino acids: CASSQDGVTAVEAFF. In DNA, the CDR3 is TGTGCCAGCAGCCAAGACGGGGTTACGGCGGTGGAAGCTTTCTTT.

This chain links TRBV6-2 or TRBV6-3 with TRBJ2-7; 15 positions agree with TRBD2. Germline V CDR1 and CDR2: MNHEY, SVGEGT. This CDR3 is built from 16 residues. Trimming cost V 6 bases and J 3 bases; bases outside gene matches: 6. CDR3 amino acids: CASSGLAGGQSYEQYF. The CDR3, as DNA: TGTGCCAGCAGCGGACTAGCGGGAGGGCAAAGCTACGAGCAGTACTTC.

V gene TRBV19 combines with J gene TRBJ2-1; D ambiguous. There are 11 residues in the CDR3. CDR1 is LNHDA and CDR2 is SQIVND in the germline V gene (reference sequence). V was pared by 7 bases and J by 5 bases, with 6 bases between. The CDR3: CASTVNNEQFF. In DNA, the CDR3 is TGTGCCAGTACTGTCAACAATGAGCAGTTCTTC.

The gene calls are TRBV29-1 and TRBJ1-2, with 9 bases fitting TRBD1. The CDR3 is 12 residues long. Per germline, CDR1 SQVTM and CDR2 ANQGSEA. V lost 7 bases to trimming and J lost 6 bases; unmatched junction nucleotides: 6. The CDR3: CSGLGQGDGYTF. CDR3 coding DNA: TGCAGCGGGCTGGGACAGGGTGATGGCTACACCTTC.

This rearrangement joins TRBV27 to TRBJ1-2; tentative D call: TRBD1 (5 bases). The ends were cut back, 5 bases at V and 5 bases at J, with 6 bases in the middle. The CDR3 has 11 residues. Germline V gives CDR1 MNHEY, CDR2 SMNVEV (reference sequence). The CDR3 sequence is CASSPGYGYTF. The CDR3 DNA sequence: TGTGCCAGCAGTCCAGGGTATGGCTACACCTTC.

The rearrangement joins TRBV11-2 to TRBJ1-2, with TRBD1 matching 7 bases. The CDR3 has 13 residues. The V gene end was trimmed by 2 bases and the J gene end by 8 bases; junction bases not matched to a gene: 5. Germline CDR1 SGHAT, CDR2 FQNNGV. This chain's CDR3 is CASSLTGVGGYTF. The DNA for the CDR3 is TGTGCCAGCAGCTTAACAGGGGTAGGAGGCTACACCTTC.

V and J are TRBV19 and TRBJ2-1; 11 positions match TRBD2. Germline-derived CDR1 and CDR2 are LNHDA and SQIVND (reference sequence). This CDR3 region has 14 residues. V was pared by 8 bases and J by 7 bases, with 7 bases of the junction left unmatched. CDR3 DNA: TGTGCCAGTTCCCTAGCGGGAGGCCGGAATGAGCAGTTCTTC. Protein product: CASSLAGGRNEQFF.

In DNA form, the CDR3 reads TGCAGCGTTGGGAGGGACGCATGGTACCAAGAGACCCAGTACTTC. It encodes CSVGRDAWYQETQYF. The chain uses TRBV29-1 and TRBJ2-5; D is perhaps TRBD2 (6 bases). Trimming took 4 bases from V and 0 from J, leaving 15 bases between them. Germline V gene sequence: CDR1 SQVTM, CDR2 ANQGSEA. The CDR3 contains 15 residues.

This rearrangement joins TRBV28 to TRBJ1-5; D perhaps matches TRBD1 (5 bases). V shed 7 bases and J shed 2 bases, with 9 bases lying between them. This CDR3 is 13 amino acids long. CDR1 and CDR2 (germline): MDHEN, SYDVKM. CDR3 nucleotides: TGTGCCAGCAAGGCGGGGGGCAATCAGCCCCAGCATTTT. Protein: CASKAGGNQPQHF.

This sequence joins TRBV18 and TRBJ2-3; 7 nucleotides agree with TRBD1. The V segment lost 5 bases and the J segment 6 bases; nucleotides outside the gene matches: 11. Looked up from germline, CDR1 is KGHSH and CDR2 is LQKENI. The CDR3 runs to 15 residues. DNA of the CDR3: TGTGCCAGCTCATCATGGGACAGCCAGGGGGATACGCAGTATTTT. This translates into CASSSWDSQGDTQYF.

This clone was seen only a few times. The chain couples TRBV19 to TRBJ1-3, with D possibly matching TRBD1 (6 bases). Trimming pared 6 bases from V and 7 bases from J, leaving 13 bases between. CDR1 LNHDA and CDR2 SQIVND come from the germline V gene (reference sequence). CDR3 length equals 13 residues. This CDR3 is CASSGTPRNTIYF. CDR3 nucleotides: TGTGCCAGTAGCGGGACACCCCGCAACACCATATATTTT.

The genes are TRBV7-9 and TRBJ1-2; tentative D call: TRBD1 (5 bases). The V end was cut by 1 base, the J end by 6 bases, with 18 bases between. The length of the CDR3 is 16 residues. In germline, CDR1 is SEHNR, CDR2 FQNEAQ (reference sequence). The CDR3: CASSLGYRQGPDGYTF. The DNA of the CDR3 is TGTGCCAGCAGCTTAGGGTATCGGCAGGGACCGGATGGCTACACCTTC.

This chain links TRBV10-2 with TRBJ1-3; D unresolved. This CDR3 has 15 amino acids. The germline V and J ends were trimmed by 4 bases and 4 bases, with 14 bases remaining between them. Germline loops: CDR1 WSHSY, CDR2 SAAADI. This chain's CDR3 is CASSVVGLGGNTIYF. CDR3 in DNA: TGCGCCAGCAGTGTGGTGGGCCTAGGGGGAAACACCATATATTTT.

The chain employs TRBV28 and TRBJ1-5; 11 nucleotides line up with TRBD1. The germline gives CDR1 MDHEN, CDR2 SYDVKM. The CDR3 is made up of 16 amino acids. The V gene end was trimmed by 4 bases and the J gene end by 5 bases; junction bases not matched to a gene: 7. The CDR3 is CASSSPGQGAYQPQHF. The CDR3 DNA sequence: TGTGCCAGCAGTTCGCCCGGACAGGGGGCGTATCAGCCCCAGCATTTT. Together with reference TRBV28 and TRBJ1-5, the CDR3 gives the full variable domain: DVKVTQSSRYLVKRTGEKVFLECVQDMDHENMFWYRQDPGLGLRLIYFSYDVKMKEKGDIPEGYSVSREKKERFSLILESASTNQTSMYLCASSSPGQGAYQPQHFGDGTRLSIL.

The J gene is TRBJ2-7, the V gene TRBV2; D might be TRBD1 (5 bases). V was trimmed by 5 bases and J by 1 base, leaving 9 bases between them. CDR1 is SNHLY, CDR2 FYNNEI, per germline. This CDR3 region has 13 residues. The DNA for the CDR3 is TGTGCCAGCAGTTGGCAGGGATCCTACGAGCAGTACTTC. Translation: CASSWQGSYEQYF.

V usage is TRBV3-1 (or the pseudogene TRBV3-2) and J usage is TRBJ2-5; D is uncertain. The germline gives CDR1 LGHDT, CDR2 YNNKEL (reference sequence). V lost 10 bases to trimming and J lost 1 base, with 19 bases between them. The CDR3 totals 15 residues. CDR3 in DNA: TGTGCCAAACATGGGAAGGAATGGATCCAAGAGACCCAGTACTTC. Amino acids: CAKHGKEWIQETQYF.

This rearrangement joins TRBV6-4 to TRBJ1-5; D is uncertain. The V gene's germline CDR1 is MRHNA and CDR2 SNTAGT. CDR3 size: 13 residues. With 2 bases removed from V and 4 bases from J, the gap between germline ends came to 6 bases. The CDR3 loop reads CASSDRENQPQHF. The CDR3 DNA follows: TGTGCCAGCAGTGACAGGGAAAATCAGCCCCAGCATTTT.

CDR3 sequence reads: CASKTREGPYEQYF. The CDR3 DNA is TGTGCCAGTAAAACGCGGGAGGGTCCCTACGAGCAGTACTTC. The V gene is TRBV19, the J gene TRBJ2-7, with TRBD2 identical over 9 bases. This CDR3 comprises 14 residues. Germline values: CDR1 LNHDA, CDR2 SQIVND (reference sequence). Unmatched junction bases numbered 6, after V lost 7 bases and J lost 2 bases.

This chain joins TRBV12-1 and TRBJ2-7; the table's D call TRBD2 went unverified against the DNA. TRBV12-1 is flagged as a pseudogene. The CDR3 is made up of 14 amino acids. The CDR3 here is CASSSGYYLFEQYF. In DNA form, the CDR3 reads TGTGCCAGCAGCTCCGGATACTACCTCTTCGAGCAGTACTTC.

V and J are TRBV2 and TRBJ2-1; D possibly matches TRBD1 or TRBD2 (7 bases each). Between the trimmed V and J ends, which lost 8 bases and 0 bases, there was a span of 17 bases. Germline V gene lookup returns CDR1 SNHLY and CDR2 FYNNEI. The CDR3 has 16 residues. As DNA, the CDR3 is TGTGCCAGCTCCTCCGAGCGGGACAGCTCCTACAATGAGCAGTTCTTC. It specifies CASSSERDSSYNEQFF.

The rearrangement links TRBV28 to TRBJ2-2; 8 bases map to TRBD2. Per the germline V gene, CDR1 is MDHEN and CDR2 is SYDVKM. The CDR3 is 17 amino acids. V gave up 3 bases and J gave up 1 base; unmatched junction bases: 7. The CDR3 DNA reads TGTGCCAGCAGTTTCTCTATTAGCGGGGTGAACACCGGGGAGCTGTTTTTT. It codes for CASSFSISGVNTGELFF.

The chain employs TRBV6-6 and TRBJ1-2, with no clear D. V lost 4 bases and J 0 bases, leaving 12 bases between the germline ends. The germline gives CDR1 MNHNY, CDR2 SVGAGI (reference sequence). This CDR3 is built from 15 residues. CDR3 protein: CASSSPSSANYGYTF. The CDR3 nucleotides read TGTGCCAGCAGTTCTCCTTCCTCCGCTAACTATGGCTACACCTTC.

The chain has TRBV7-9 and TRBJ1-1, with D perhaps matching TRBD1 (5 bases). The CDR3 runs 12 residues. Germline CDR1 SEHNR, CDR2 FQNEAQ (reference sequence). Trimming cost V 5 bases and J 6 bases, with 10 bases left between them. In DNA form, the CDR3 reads TGTGCCAGCAGCCCGGGACGGGCTGAAGCTTTCTTT. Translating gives CASSPGRAEAFF.

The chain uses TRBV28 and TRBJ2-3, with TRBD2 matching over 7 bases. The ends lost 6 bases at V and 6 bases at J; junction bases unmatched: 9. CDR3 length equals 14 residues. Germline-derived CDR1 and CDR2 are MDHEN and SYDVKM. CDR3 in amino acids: CASSRRAGRDTQYF. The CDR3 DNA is TGTGCCAGCAGCCGCAGAGCGGGAAGGGATACGCAGTATTTT. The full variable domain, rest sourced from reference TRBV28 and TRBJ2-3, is DVKVTQSSRYLVKRTGEKVFLECVQDMDHENMFWYRQDPGLGLRLIYFSYDVKMKEKGDIPEGYSVSREKKERFSLILESASTNQTSMYLCASSRRAGRDTQYFGPGTRLTVL.

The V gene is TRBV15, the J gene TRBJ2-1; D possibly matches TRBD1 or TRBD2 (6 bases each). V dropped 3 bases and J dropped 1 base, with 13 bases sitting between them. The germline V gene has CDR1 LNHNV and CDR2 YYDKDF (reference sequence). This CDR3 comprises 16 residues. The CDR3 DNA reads TGTGCCACCAGCAGTTCCGGGGGCGGTTCCTACAATGAGCAGTTCTTC. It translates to CATSSSGGGSYNEQFF.